One and the same sample provided the 7 T cell receptor beta chains below, sequenced in a study of blood T cell repertoires in COVID-19. Generated by immunoSEQ multiplex PCR, the TCRdb table keeps only in-frame clones and is missing some. Of approximately 210,000 clones listed, around four fifths are singletons. The sample consisted of PBMCs or T cells enriched from blood (not recorded which). These receptors all stem from a man in his forties who had recovered from COVID-19.

This clone was counted only a few times. This chain connects TRBV20-1 to TRBJ1-2; D is perhaps TRBD1 (6 bases). The CDR3 loop spans 13 amino acids. Germline V CDR1 and CDR2: DFQATT, SNEGSKA (reference sequence). The V gene lost 3 bases and the J gene lost 6 bases, with 14 bases spanning the gap. CDR3 protein: CSASDTGRDGYTF. In nucleotides, the CDR3 is TGCAGTGCTAGTGATACAGGGAGGGATGGCTACACCTTC.

The V and J genes are TRBV28 and TRBJ1-2; 7 nucleotides match TRBD1. Germline values: CDR1 MDHEN, CDR2 SYDVKM. CDR3 size: 14 residues. Losses at the gene ends were 3 bases for V and 5 bases for J; bases not matched to a gene: 6. The CDR3 nucleotides are TGTGCCAGCAGTTTTGGGACAGCAATATATGGCTACACCTTC. Amino acid sequence: CASSFGTAIYGYTF.

The gene calls are TRBV29-1 and TRBJ2-1; 7 nucleotides match TRBD1. The germline V gene has CDR1 SQVTM and CDR2 ANQGSEA. J lost 7 bases, V lost 2 bases, and 8 bases had no gene match. CDR3 length: 14 residues. CDR3 coding DNA: TGCAGCGTTGAACAAGGGGGCGCGGGTAATGAGCAGTTCTTC. Translation gives CSVEQGGAGNEQFF.

The gene calls are TRBV28 and TRBJ2-1; 8 nucleotides match TRBD2. Germline loops: CDR1 MDHEN, CDR2 SYDVKM. The CDR3 length is 14 residues. The ends lost 9 bases at V and 4 bases at J; junction bases unmatched: 8. The CDR3 spells CASGRLAGYNEQFF. The CDR3 DNA sequence: TGTGCCAGTGGCCGGCTAGCGGGTTACAATGAGCAGTTCTTC.

This sequence joins TRBV28 and TRBJ1-1, with 8 bases aligning to TRBD1. CDR1 is MDHEN, CDR2 SYDVKM, per germline. V lost 2 bases to trimming and J lost 10 bases; unmatched junction nucleotides: 9. The CDR3 loop spans 14 amino acids. This CDR3 is CASSLIGQGLGAFF. The CDR3 DNA reads TGTGCCAGCAGTTTAATAGGACAGGGATTGGGAGCTTTCTTT.

This clone was counted a single time. The chain recombines TRBV5-4 with TRBJ2-5, with a possible D match to TRBD1 (6 bases). CDR3 size: 15 residues. The V and J ends lost 4 bases and 2 bases respectively, with 15 bases between them. The germline V gene has CDR1 SGHNT and CDR2 YYREEE (reference sequence). The CDR3 DNA reads TGTGCCAGCAGCCCTACAGGGATCGGACAAGAGACCCAGTACTTC. This gives the protein CASSPTGIGQETQYF.

The chain uses TRBV7-3 and TRBJ2-1, with 8 bases aligning to TRBD2. Germline CDR1 and CDR2: SGHTA and FQGTGA. Trimming cost V 5 bases and J 3 bases; bases outside gene matches: 9. The length of the CDR3 is 16 residues. The CDR3 region is CASSPDPSGSYNEQFF. CDR3 bases: TGTGCCAGCAGCCCGGACCCCAGCGGGAGCTACAATGAGCAGTTCTTC.